This TCR beta chain came from a study of cytomegalovirus exposure and HLA in healthy donors. Both 60 Vbeta primers and 13 Jbeta primers went into the PCR. Data came from immunoSEQ multiplex PCR; TCRdb stores just in-frame clones and leaves some out. The repertoire holds about 100,000 clones, with about 77% as singletons. The CDR3 consists of 13 residues. Germline CDR1 reads LNHDA; CDR2 reads SQIVND (reference sequence). V was trimmed by 3 bases and J by 1 base, leaving 6 bases between them. The J gene is TRBJ2-5, the V gene TRBV19; D ambiguous. Sequenced input: PBMCs. The TCR sequence derives from a woman aged 18-29 years in good health and CMV-seropositive. The DNA of the CDR3 is TGTGCCAGTAGTATCGAGGTCCAAGAGACCCAGTACTTC. It specifies CASSIEVQETQYF. Complete variable domain (other parts from reference TRBV19 and TRBJ2-5): DGGITQSPKYLFRKEGQNVTLSCEQNLNHDAMYWYRQDPGQGLRLIYYSQIVNDFQKGDIAEGYSVSREKKESFPLTVTSAQKNPTAFYLCASSIEVQETQYFGPGTRLLVL.